These 5 T cell receptor beta chains were all obtained from the same sample, sequenced in a study of human T cells and chemical hapten exposure listed by TCRdb under 2021. The library was obtained by RACE. Sequenced on a NextSeq 500. TCRdb trimmed public reads at Q25 via fastp, called clones via MiXCR and kept in-frame beta chains. One record per CDR3 amino acid sequence lists the most common genes and DNA. For this sample there are about 110,000 distinct CDR3 sequences; 9% to 9.5% appear just once. Approximately 3% of the sample belongs to the ten largest clones. This specimen's time point label, interpreted: patch test 2, 6 weeks after DPC sensitization. What the treatment or condition label conveys for this sample: therapeutic diphenylcyclopropenone sensitization with weekly scalp DPC. This sample comprised whole blood, obtained in connection with sensitization to the hapten diphenylcyclopropenone (DPC). The receptors were sampled from a woman aged 40 to 50 with alopecia areata. Some clones in this sample may be carry-over from other donors' samples.

In this sample, this clonotype turned up many times. The chain combines TRBV6-2 or TRBV6-3 with TRBJ1-1; TRBD1 aligns across 8 bases. The CDR3 covers 14 residues. Germline V gives CDR1 MNHEY, CDR2 SVGEGT. The V gene end was trimmed by 2 bases and the J gene end by 1 base; junction bases not matched to a gene: 0. The CDR3 sequence is CASSYGTGNTEAFF. CDR3 sequence (DNA): TGTGCCAGCAGTTACGGGACAGGGAACACTGAAGCTTTCTTT.

The sample holds many counts of this clonotype. V is TRBV19 and J is TRBJ1-5; D unclear. Germline assignment: CDR1 LNHDA and CDR2 SQIVND (reference sequence). The germline V and J ends were trimmed by 2 bases and 8 bases, with 7 bases remaining between them. The CDR3 totals 12 residues. The CDR3: CASSITDKPQHF. CDR3 DNA sequence: TGTGCCAGTAGTATAACGGATAAGCCCCAGCATTTT.

The rearrangement joins TRBV19 to TRBJ2-3; TRBD1 is a possible D gene (5 bases). In germline, CDR1 is LNHDA, CDR2 SQIVND (reference sequence). The V gene lost 0 bases and the J gene lost 1 base, with 14 bases spanning the gap. The CDR3 extends over 17 amino acids. CDR3 residues: CASSIDLGATGTDTQYF. DNA for the CDR3: TGTGCCAGTAGTATAGATCTCGGCGCGACAGGCACAGATACGCAGTATTTT.

This clonotype was counted between two and nine times. The gene calls are TRBV29-1 and TRBJ1-2; D might be TRBD1 (5 bases). V gave up 4 bases and J gave up 2 bases, with 11 bases separating them. The germline CDR1 and CDR2 sequences are SQVTM and ANQGSEA. This CDR3 comprises 13 residues. CDR3 residues: CSVAAGRNYGYTF. The CDR3 DNA follows: TGCAGCGTTGCCGCAGGGAGGAACTATGGCTACACCTTC.

This clonotype was recorded a few times. The chain combines TRBV7-9 with TRBJ1-1; D remains ambiguous. This CDR3 comprises 10 residues. Germline CDR1 reads SEHNR; CDR2 reads FQNEAQ (reference sequence). Trimming cost V 2 bases and J 6 bases, with 1 base left between them. In nucleotides, the CDR3 is TGTGCCAGCAGCTTACCTGAAGCTTTCTTT. It specifies CASSLPEAFF.